Below, 21 T cell receptor beta chains from the same sample are listed, as sequenced in a study of STAT5B mutations in CD4+ large granular lymphocyte leukemia. This table comes from immunoSEQ multiplex PCR, and its TCRdb copy is limited to in-frame clones, with some not included. Among around 21,000 clones listed, around 81% were seen once. Sample: CD4+ T cells from blood buffy coats. These receptors originate from a human donor in good health.

The rearrangement links TRBV30 to TRBJ2-7, with TRBD1 matching 7 bases. This CDR3 comprises 13 residues. The germline gives CDR1 GTSNPN, CDR2 SVGIG (reference sequence). Trimming took 5 bases from V and 6 from J; bases not matched to a gene: 10. CDR3 nucleotide sequence: TGTGCCTGGGTTCGGACAGGTTTTGGCGAGCAGTACTTC. Amino acids: CAWVRTGFGEQYF. The variable domain in full, with the rest retrieved from reference TRBV30 and TRBJ2-7, is SQTIHQWPATLVQPVGSPLSLECTVEGTSNPNLYWYRQAAGRGLQLLFYSVGIGQISSEVPQNLSASRPQDRQFILSSKKLLLSDSGFYLCAWVRTGFGEQYFGPGTRLTVT.

The CDR3 region has the DNA TGTGCCAGCAAGATTACGTCCGGGACAGGGGGCGAAGCTTTCTTT. This codes for CASKITSGTGGEAFF. V is TRBV6-6 and J is TRBJ1-1; 12 bases agree with TRBD1. This CDR3 region has 15 residues. Germline CDR1 is MNHNY and CDR2 is SVGAGI (reference sequence). The V and J ends lost 7 bases and 8 bases, in that order; junction bases with no gene match: 11.

This rearrangement joins TRBV7-3 to TRBJ2-7; D possibly corresponds to TRBD2 (6 bases). This CDR3 is 13 amino acids long. The germline V gene encodes CDR1 SGHTA and CDR2 FQGTGA. Trimming stripped 5 bases from V and 2 bases from J, with 10 bases between. This CDR3 reads CASSIREPYEQYF. As DNA, the CDR3 is TGTGCCAGCAGCATCCGGGAGCCCTACGAGCAGTACTTC.

The chain links TRBV28 to TRBJ2-3; 10 bases are a match to TRBD2. This CDR3 comprises 15 residues. CDR1 MDHEN and CDR2 SYDVKM come from the germline V gene. Trimming removed 4 bases from V and 5 bases from J; junction bases left unmatched: 6. The CDR3 protein is CASSSPPSGRDTQYF. For the CDR3, the DNA is TGTGCCAGCAGTTCCCCCCCTAGCGGGAGAGATACGCAGTATTTT.

The chain has TRBV7-3 and TRBJ2-2; D remains ambiguous. The CDR3 loop spans 14 amino acids. The V and J ends lost 3 bases and 4 bases respectively, with 9 bases between them. From germline, CDR1 is SGHTA and CDR2 FQGTGA. CDR3 bases: TGTGCCAGCAGCTTTGTAGGGCTCACCGGGGAGCTGTTTTTT. Translation: CASSFVGLTGELFF.

This chain connects TRBV2 to TRBJ2-1, with TRBD2 as a possible D gene (5 bases). CDR1 and CDR2 (germline): SNHLY, FYNNEI. The length of the CDR3 is 14 residues. V lost 1 base, J lost 8 bases, and 12 bases lay in between. The CDR3 bases are TGTGCCAGCAGTGAAGTGCTAGCAAGCGATGAGCAGTTCTTC. It yields the protein CASSEVLASDEQFF.

This sequence joins TRBV7-6 and TRBJ2-1; a possible D gene is TRBD1 (6 bases). V lost 4 bases and J 6 bases, leaving 13 bases between the germline ends. CDR3 length equals 14 residues. Germline assignment: CDR1 SGHVS and CDR2 FNYEAQ. CDR3 in amino acids: CASSSYRVSNEQFF. CDR3 nucleotide sequence: TGTGCCAGCAGCTCCTACAGGGTCAGCAATGAGCAGTTCTTC.

This chain uses TRBV13 with TRBJ2-1; D may correspond to TRBD1 or TRBD2 (5 bases each). CDR3 size: 13 residues. From germline, CDR1 is PRHDT and CDR2 FYEKMQ (reference sequence). V lost 4 bases and J lost 8, with 12 bases in between. The chain's CDR3 is CASSSGPVHEQFF. The CDR3 DNA follows: TGTGCCAGCAGCTCGGGACCTGTCCATGAGCAGTTCTTC.

The J gene is TRBJ2-1, the V gene TRBV18, with D maybe TRBD2 (5 bases). Trimming removed 4 bases at V and 8 bases at J, with 18 bases between. Germline V gene data show CDR1 as KGHSH and CDR2 as LQKENI. The CDR3 is 15 amino acids. The CDR3 DNA reads as TGTGCCAGCTCACGAGATGCAATGCGGGTCGATGAGCAGTTCTTC. It translates to CASSRDAMRVDEQFF.

The genes are TRBV2 and TRBJ1-5; maybe TRBD1 (6 bases). Germline CDR1 SNHLY, CDR2 FYNNEI. Trimming left V 6 bases short and J 3 bases short, with 21 bases between. The CDR3 is 17 amino acids. The CDR3 is CASSPDQGGGINQPQHF. CDR3 DNA: TGTGCCAGCAGCCCCGACCAAGGGGGGGGCATCAATCAGCCCCAGCATTTT.

The CDR3 loop reads CASSLATGGRTQYF. CDR3 DNA sequence: TGTGCCAGCAGCTTAGCCACAGGCGGCCGGACCCAGTACTTC. The V gene is TRBV7-2, the J gene TRBJ2-5; D perhaps matches TRBD1 (5 bases). Germline values: CDR1 SGHTA, CDR2 FQGNSA. CDR3 length: 14 residues. Trimming removed 0 bases at V and 7 bases at J, with 12 bases between.

This chain uses TRBV9 with TRBJ1-4, with unresolved D. CDR1 and CDR2 from the germline V gene are SGDLS and YYNGEE. Trimming removed 3 bases from V and 7 bases from J, with 13 bases in between. The CDR3 contains 14 residues. The CDR3 DNA is TGTGCCAGCAGCGAGACCCCCTTTCCTGAAAAACTGTTTTTT. Its translation: CASSETPFPEKLFF.

The rearrangement links TRBV5-1 to TRBJ2-2; unclear D gene. V lost 4 bases and J 0 bases, leaving 7 bases between the germline ends. Germline CDR1 and CDR2: SGHRS and YFSETQ. There are 14 residues in the CDR3. CDR3 bases: TGCGCCAGCAGCCCTGACTCGAACACCGGGGAGCTGTTTTTT. It codes for CASSPDSNTGELFF.

The CDR3 nucleotides are TGTGCCTGGAGTGGAGTGGGAGCAGATACGCAGTATTTT. It codes for CAWSGVGADTQYF. V gene TRBV30 combines with J gene TRBJ2-3, with D maybe TRBD2 (5 bases). The germline V gene has CDR1 GTSNPN and CDR2 SVGIG (reference sequence). The CDR3 sequence is 13 residues long. Deletions cut 1 base from V and 4 bases from J, with 9 bases between.

V gene TRBV30 combines with J gene TRBJ2-3; no firm D call. V was clipped by 1 base and J by 4 bases, with 3 bases between them. Germline-derived CDR1 and CDR2 are GTSNPN and SVGIG (reference sequence). The CDR3 covers 11 residues. The CDR3 DNA reads as TGTGCCTGGAGTGGTGCAGATACGCAGTATTTT. Translation gives CAWSGADTQYF.

This clone was seen more than once but under ten times. The rearrangement joins TRBV7-3 to TRBJ2-7; D unclear. CDR1 is SGHTA, CDR2 FQGTGA, per germline. This CDR3 is 13 amino acids long. Deletions cut 5 bases from V and 0 bases from J, with 8 bases between. CDR3: CASSRGSSYEQYF. The CDR3 nucleotides are TGTGCCAGCAGCCGAGGAAGCTCCTACGAGCAGTACTTC.

The V and J genes are TRBV29-1 and TRBJ2-1, with 7 positions matching TRBD1. Germline V gene sequence: CDR1 SQVTM, CDR2 ANQGSEA. This CDR3 spans 12 amino acids. V lost 4 bases and J lost 3; bases outside the gene matches: 0. The CDR3 spells CSVGQGYNEQFF. The CDR3 nucleotides read TGCAGCGTTGGACAGGGCTACAATGAGCAGTTCTTC.

This chain links TRBV27 with TRBJ1-6; D is uncertain. Deletions cut 2 bases from V and 7 bases from J, with 6 bases between. CDR1 is MNHEY, CDR2 SMNVEV, per germline (reference sequence). CDR3 length equals 13 residues. The CDR3 here is CASSLRRNSPLHF. In nucleotides, the CDR3 is TGTGCCAGCAGTTTACGGCGGAATTCACCCCTCCACTTT.

CDR3 sequence reads: CASSLGSSSYNEQFF. The CDR3 DNA sequence: TGTGCCAGCAGCTTGGGAAGTAGCTCCTACAATGAGCAGTTCTTC. V is TRBV11-2 and J is TRBJ2-1; D gene uncertain. Germline CDR1 SGHAT, CDR2 FQNNGV. V was trimmed by 3 bases and J by 0 bases, leaving 9 bases between them. The CDR3 covers 15 residues.

The chain joins TRBV28 to TRBJ1-2, with D possibly being TRBD1 (6 bases). Trimming removed 3 bases at V and 1 base at J, with 18 bases between. Looked up from germline, CDR1 is MDHEN and CDR2 is SYDVKM. This CDR3 comprises 17 residues. CDR3 protein: CASSLGTGTLLNYGYTF. CDR3 nucleotides: TGTGCCAGCAGTTTGGGAACAGGGACCTTACTTAACTATGGCTACACCTTC.

This clone was observed once. This chain links TRBV7-2 with TRBJ2-7; the match to TRBD1 covers 8 bases. CDR1 and CDR2 from the germline V gene are SGHTA and FQGNSA. This CDR3 has 15 residues. V was pared by 5 bases and J by 2 bases, with 8 bases of the junction left unmatched. The CDR3 region is CASSPYPGQAYEQYF. In nucleotides, the CDR3 is TGTGCCAGCAGCCCCTACCCGGGACAGGCCTACGAGCAGTACTTC.